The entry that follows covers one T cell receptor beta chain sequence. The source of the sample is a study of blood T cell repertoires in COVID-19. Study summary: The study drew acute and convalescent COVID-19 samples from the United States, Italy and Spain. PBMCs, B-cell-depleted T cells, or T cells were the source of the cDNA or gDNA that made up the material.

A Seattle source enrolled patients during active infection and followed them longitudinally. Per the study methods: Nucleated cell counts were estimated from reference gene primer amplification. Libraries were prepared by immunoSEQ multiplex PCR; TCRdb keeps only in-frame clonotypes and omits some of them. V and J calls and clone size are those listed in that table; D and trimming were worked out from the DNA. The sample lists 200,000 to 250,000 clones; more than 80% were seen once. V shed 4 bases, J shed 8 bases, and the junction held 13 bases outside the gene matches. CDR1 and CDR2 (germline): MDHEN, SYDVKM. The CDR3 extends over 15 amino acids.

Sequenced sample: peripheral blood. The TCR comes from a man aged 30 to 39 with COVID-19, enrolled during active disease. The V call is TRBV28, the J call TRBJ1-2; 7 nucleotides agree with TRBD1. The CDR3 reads CASSSIDRASGGYTF. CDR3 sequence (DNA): TGTGCCAGCAGTTCCATAGACAGGGCTTCAGGAGGCTACACCTTC.